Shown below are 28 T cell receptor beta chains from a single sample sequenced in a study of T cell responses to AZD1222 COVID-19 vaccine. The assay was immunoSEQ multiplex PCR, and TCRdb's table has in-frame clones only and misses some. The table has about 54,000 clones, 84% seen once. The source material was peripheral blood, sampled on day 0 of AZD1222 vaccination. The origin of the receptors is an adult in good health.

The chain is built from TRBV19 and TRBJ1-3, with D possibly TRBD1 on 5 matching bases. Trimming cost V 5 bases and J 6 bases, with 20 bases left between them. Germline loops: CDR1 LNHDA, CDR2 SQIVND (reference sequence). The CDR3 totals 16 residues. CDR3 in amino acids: CASSPGTASVLNTIYF. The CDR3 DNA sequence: TGTGCCAGTAGTCCGGGGACGGCGTCGGTACTAAACACCATATATTTT.

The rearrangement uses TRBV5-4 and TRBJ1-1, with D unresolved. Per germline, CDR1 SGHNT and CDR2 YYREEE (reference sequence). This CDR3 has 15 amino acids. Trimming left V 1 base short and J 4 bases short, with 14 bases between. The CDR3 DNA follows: TGTGCCAGCAGCTTGAGACGGACTTGGGGCACTGAAGCTTTCTTT. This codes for CASSLRRTWGTEAFF.

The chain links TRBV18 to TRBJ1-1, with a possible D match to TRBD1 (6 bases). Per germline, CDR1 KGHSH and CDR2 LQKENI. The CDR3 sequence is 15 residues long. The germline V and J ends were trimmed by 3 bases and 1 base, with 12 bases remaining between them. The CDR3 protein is CASSPLQGENTEAFF. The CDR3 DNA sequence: TGTGCCAGCTCACCGTTACAGGGTGAGAACACTGAAGCTTTCTTT.

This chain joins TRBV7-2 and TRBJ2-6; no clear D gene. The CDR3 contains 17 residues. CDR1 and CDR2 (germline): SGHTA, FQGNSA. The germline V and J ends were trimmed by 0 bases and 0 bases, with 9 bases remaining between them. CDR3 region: CASSLAAGNSGANVLTF. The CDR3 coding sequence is TGTGCCAGCAGCTTAGCGGCCGGAAACTCTGGGGCCAACGTCCTGACTTTC.

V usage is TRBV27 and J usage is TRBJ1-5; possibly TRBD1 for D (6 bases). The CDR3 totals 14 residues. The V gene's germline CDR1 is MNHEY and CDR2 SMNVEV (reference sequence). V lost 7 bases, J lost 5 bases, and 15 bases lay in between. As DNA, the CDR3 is TGTGCCAGCAATCCTACAGGGCTATATCAGCCCCAGCATTTT. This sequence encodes CASNPTGLYQPQHF.

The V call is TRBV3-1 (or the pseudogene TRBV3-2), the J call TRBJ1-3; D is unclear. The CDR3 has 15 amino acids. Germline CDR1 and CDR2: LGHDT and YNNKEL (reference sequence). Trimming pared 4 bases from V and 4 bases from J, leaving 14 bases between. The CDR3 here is CASSRVTSEGNTIYF. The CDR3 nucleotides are TGTGCCAGCAGCCGGGTCACCTCTGAGGGAAACACCATATATTTT.

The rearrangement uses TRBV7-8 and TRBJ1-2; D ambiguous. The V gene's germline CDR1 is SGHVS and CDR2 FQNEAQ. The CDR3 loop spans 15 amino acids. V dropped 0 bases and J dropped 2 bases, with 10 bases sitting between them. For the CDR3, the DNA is TGTGCCAGCAGCTTAGCCGATATCCTGAACTATGGCTACACCTTC. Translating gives CASSLADILNYGYTF.

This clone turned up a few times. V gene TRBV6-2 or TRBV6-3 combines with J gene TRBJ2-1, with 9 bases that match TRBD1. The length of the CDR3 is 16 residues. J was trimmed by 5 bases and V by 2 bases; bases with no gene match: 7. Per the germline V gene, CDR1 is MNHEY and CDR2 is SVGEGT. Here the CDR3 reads CASSYPGQGRHNEQFF. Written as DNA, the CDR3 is TGTGCCAGCAGTTACCCAGGACAGGGGAGGCACAATGAGCAGTTCTTC.

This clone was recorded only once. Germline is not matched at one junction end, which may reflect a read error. The CDR3 loop is CASSLVVSRRGNEQLF. As DNA, the CDR3 is TGTGCCAGTAGTCTGGTAGTGAGTCGCAGAGGTAATGAGCAGCTCTTC. The rearrangement uses TRBV19 and TRBJ2-1; unclear D gene. Germline loops: CDR1 LNHDA, CDR2 SQIVND (reference sequence). The length of the CDR3 is 16 residues.

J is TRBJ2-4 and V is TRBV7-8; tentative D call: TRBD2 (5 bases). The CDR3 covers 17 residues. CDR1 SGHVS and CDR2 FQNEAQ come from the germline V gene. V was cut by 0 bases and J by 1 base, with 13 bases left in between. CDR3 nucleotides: TGTGCCAGCAGCTTAGCCTCGGGGTTTGCGGCCAAAAACATTCAGTACTTC. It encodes CASSLASGFAAKNIQYF.

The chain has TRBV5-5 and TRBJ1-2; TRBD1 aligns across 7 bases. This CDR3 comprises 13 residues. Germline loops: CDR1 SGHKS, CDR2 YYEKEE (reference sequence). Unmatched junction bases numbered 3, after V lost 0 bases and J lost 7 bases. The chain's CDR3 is CASSLEGALGYTF. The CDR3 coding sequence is TGTGCCAGCAGCTTGGAGGGGGCGCTTGGCTACACCTTC.

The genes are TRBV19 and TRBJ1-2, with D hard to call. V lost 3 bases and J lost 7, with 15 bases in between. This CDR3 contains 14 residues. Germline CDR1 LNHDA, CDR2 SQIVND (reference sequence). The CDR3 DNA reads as TGTGCCAGTAGTATGGGCCATCTAGCCTCTGGCTACACCTTC. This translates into CASSMGHLASGYTF.

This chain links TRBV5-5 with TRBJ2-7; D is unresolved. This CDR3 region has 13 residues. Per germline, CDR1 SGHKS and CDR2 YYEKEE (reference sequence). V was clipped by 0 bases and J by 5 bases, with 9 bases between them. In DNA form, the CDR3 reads TGTGCCAGCAGCTTGGATGGGTTCGACGAGCAGTACTTC. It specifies CASSLDGFDEQYF.

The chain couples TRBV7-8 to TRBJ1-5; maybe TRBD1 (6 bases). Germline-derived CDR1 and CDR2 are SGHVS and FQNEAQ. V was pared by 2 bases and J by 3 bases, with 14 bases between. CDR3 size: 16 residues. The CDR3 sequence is CASSLRRDTPNQPQHF. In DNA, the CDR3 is TGTGCCAGCAGCTTAAGGCGGGACACCCCCAATCAGCCCCAGCATTTT.

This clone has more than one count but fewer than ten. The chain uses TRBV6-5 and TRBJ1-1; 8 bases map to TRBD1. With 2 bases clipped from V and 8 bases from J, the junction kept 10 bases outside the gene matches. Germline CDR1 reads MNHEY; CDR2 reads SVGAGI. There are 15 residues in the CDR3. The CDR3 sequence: CASSYTNRGVTEAFF. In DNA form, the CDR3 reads TGTGCCAGCAGTTACACCAACAGGGGGGTAACGGAAGCTTTCTTT.

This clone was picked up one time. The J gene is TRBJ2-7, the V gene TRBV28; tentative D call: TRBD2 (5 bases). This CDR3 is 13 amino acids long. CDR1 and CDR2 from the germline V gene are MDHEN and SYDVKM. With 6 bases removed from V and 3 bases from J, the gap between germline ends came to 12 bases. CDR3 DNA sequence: TGTGCCAGCAGGGTCGGGATTAACTACGAGCAGTACTTC. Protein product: CASRVGINYEQYF.

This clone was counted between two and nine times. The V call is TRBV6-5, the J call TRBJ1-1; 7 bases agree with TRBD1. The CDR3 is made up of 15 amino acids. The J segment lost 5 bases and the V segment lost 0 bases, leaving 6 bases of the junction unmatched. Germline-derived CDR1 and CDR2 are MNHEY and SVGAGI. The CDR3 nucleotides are TGTGCCAGCAGTTACTCGCGGCAGGGGGGGACTGAAGCTTTCTTT. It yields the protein CASSYSRQGGTEAFF.

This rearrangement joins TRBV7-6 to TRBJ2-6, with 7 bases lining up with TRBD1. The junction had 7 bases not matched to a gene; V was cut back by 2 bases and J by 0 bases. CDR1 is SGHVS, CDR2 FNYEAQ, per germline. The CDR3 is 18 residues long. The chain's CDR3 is CASSLTRDSGSGANVLTF. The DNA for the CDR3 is TGTGCCAGCAGCTTAACCCGGGACAGTGGCTCTGGGGCCAACGTCCTGACTTTC.

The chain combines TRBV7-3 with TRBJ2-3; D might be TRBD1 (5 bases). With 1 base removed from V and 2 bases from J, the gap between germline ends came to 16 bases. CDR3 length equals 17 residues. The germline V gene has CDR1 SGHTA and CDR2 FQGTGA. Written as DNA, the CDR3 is TGTGCCAGCAGCTTAAGGGCAGGGAAGGCTTTCACAGATACGCAGTATTTT. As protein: CASSLRAGKAFTDTQYF. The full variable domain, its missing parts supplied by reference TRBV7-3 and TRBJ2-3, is GAGVSQTPSNKVTEKGKYVELRCDPISGHTALYWYRQSLGQGPEFLIYFQGTGAADDSGLPNDRFFAVRPEGSVSTLKIQRTERGDSAVYLCASSLRAGKAFTDTQYFGPGTRLTVL.

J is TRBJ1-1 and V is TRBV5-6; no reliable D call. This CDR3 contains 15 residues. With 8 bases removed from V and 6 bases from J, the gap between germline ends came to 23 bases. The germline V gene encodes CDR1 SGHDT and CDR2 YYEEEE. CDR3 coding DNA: TGTGCCAGTATGCGAGGTGGGCGGATGATCGCTGAAGCTTTCTTT. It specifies CASMRGGRMIAEAFF. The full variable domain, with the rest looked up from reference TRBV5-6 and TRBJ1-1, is DAGVTQSPTHLIKTRGQQVTLRCSPKSGHDTVSWYQQALGQGPQFIFQYYEEEERQRGNFPDRFSGHQFPNYSSELNVNALLLGDSALYLCASMRGGRMIAEAFFGQGTRLTVV.

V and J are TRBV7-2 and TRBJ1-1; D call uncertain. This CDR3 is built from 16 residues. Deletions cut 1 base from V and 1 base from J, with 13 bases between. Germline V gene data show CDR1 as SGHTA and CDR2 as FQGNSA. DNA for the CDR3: TGTGCCAGCAGCTTAGAGGGATTTCGGACGAACACTGAAGCTTTCTTT. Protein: CASSLEGFRTNTEAFF.

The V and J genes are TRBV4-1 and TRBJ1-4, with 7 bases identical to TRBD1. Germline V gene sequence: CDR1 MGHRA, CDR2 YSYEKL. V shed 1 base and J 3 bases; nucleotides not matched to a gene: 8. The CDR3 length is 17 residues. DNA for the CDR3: TGCGCCAGCAGCCAAGCGGCAGGGGGGACGGCTAATGAAAAACTGTTTTTT. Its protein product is CASSQAAGGTANEKLFF.

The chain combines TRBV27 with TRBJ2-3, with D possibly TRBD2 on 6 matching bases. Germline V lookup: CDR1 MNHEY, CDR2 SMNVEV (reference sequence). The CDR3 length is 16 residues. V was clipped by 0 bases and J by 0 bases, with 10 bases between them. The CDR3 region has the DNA TGTGCCAGCAGTTTATCGGCGGGGCGTAGCACAGATACGCAGTATTTT. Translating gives CASSLSAGRSTDTQYF.

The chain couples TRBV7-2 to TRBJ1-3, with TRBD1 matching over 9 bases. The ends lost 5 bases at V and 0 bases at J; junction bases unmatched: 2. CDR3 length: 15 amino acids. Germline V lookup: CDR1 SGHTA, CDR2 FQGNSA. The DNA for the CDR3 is TGTGCCAGCAGCAAGGGACAGGGCTCTGGAAACACCATATATTTT. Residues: CASSKGQGSGNTIYF.

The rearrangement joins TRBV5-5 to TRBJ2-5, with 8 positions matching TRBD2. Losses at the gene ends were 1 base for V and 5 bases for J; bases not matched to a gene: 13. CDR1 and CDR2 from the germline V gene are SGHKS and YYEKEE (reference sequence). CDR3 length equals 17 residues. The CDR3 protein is CASSLSPRTSYLETQYF. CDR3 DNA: TGTGCCAGCAGCTTGTCTCCCCGGACTAGCTACCTGGAGACCCAGTACTTC.

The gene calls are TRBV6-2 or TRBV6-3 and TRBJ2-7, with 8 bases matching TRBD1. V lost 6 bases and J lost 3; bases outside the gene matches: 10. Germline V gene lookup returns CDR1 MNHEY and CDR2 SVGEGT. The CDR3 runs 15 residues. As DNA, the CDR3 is TGTGCCAGCAGCCTACAGGGGGGACCTAACTACGAGCAGTACTTC. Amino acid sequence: CASSLQGGPNYEQYF.

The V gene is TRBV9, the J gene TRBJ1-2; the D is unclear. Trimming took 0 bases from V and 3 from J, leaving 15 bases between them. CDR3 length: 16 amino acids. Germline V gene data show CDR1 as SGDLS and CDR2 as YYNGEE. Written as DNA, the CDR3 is TGTGCCAGCAGCGTAGAGGGAGGATTCCCCTACTATGGCTACACCTTC. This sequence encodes CASSVEGGFPYYGYTF.

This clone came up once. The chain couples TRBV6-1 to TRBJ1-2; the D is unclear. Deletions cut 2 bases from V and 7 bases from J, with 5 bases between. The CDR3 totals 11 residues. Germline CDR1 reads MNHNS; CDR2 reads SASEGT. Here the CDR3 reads CASSENGGYTF. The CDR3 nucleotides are TGTGCCAGCAGTGAAAACGGTGGCTACACCTTC.